The text below deals with one T cell receptor beta chain. Its cognate antigen has yet to be identified. The input lacks base qualities; no much larger clone sits a single base away. The source of the sample is a study of draining lymph node invasion in breast cancer (dated by TCRdb to about 2020). Study-wide context: Metastasis in lymph nodes was diagnosed using histology and cytokeratin immunohistochemistry and was confirmed with EpCAM/CD45 flow cytometry. A separate targeted assay used bulk TCR-beta CDR3 sequencing to compare sorted memory regulatory T cells with memory conventional CD4 T cells across breast cancer tissues. From every patient, the primary tumor plus matched non-invaded and tumor-invaded tumor-draining lymph nodes were collected, and both Treg and Tconv subsets were profiled. In the separate targeted TCR sequencing, lymph nodes from five or six patients were covered, and primary tumors were sequenced for three of those patients. What the work shows at the level of the full study, not this receptor alone: Roughly 12-25% of Treg TCRs were shared with Tconvs per tissue, interpreted as suggesting peripheral Treg induction. According to the targeted TCR-seq data, Tregs appeared to be more clonally expanded than Tconvs in every tissue, and both subsets had lower diversity in tumor than in lymph nodes. TCRs shared between the Treg and Tconv subsets were regarded as suggesting, but not proving, a common clonal origin. Detection of some of the top 100 tumor clones in both invaded and non-invaded nodes suggests recirculation between tumor and draining nodes. Whether Treg conversion occurred in a given organ or whether converted Tregs recirculated between nodes and tumor could not be resolved from the data. The tumor top-100 clone tracking analysis was possible in only a couple of patients.

Preparation of the library involved bulk RNA-seq. Sequencing instrument: Illumina HiSeq 2500. The original pipeline was this. CDR3 sequences in the separate targeted TCR-seq dataset were extracted from raw reads and quantified using MiXCR version 2.1.5 with default parameters. TCR-beta clones in the separate targeted TCR-seq dataset were defined according to the combination of V gene, J gene and CDR3 sequence. In the separate targeted TCR-seq dataset, clones with fewer than three counts were removed, then only the 90% most strongly expressed clones per sample were retained. In the separate targeted TCR-seq dataset, Treg-Tconv overlap was computed as shared clones divided by total Treg clones per tissue, times 100. TCRdb trimmed the raw reads at Q25, called clones with MiXCR and kept productive beta chains. Rows are combined by CDR3 protein, so each entry shows the most common genes and DNA. The V and J calls here are based on TCRdb, not the publication. This sample lists about 2,900 distinct CDR3 sequences; over 60% were detected once. The ten largest clones take up 9% to 10% of the sample.

CD4+ CD45RA- CD25- cells were sorted as memory conventional CD4 T cells. Whether a tumor-draining lymph node counted as invaded or non-invaded depended on the presence or absence of metastatic tumor cells. Before staining and sorting, a Miltenyi Pan T Cell isolation kit was used to pre-enrich the T cells. Immunohistochemistry for estrogen receptor, progesterone receptor, HER2 and Ki-67 was used to characterize the primary tumors. Fresh surgical tissue was processed within a few hours after surgery by being cut into small fragments. Tissue fragments were enzymatically digested with Liberase TL plus DNase for 15 to 20 minutes and filtered through a 40-micrometer strainer. After DAPI live/dead staining, cells were sorted on a BD FACS Aria II, reaching about 98-99% purity. Sorted cells were lysed in TCL buffer and RNA was purified with a Norgen Single Cell RNA purification kit including DNase treatment.

CDR3 length: 15 amino acids, cysteine to phenylalanine. Here the CDR3 DNA is all that survives: 45 bases in frame from base 1. Between the V and J ends, shortened by 4 bases and 4 bases respectively, the junction contains 16 bases. The germline V gene supplies CDR1 SGHRS and CDR2 YFSETQ. The V and J genes are TRBV5-1 and TRBJ2-3, and TRBD2 may be the D gene, going by 6 matching bases. Sequencing was carried out using sorted memory CD4+ effector T cells from a lymph node. The cell subset or site label, read with the paper, signifies: CD45RA-negative sorted CD4+ T cells (memory Tconv or effector/memory Treg). The source of this sequence is a female donor with luminal breast cancer. For the CDR3, the sequence is CASSRRDQGADTQYF. The DNA reads as follows: TGCGCCAGCAGCAGGCGGGACCAAGGGGCAGATACGCAGTATTTT. Reference TRBV5-1 and TRBJ2-3 proteins supply the regions before and after the CDR3; the full variable domain is: KAGVTQTPRYLIKTRGQQVTLSCSPISGHRSVSWYQQTPGQGLQFLFEYFSETQRNKGNFPGRFSGRQFSNSRSEMNVSTLELGDSALYLCASSRRDQGADTQYFGPGTRLTVL.